Many counts were recorded for the clone carrying this T cell receptor (beta chain). The authors amplified TCR beta CDR3 regions from RNA transcripts. Second-round multiplex PCR followed a first-round RT-PCR using HTBI primers. Using its own MiXCR run on the multiplex PCR reads, TCRdb lists one record per CDR3 protein. The sample contains about half a million distinct CDR3 sequences, over 13% of which appear only once. The sample is drawn from a study of Graves' ophthalmopathy and Graves' hyperthyroidism. V was shortened by 5 bases and J by 0 bases, with 5 bases between the two germline ends. CDR1 and CDR2 (germline): MNHEY, SMNVEV (reference sequence). The CDR3 runs 13 residues.

Sequencing was carried out using blood. The sequence came from a woman in her twenties or thirties with Graves' ophthalmopathy. This chain uses TRBV27 with TRBJ1-3; D uncertain. The CDR3 coding sequence is TGTGCCAGCAGTGAGACCTCTGGAAACACCATATATTTT. It is translated as CASSETSGNTIYF.